A single sample gave rise to the 31 T cell receptor beta chains below, sequenced in a study of PD-1 blockade in classical Hodgkin lymphoma. Repertoires were generated with immunoSEQ multiplex PCR, while TCRdb's copy carries only in-frame clones and drops some. The sample lists tens of thousands of clones; approximately 90% were seen once. Patients all relapsed after autologous stem cell transplantation, and there was variation in brentuximab vedotin exposure. This material consisted of peripheral blood mononuclear cells (PBMCs), taken before the second cycle of nivolumab. Receptors were obtained from a human donor with classical Hodgkin lymphoma.

The V gene is TRBV7-9, the J gene TRBJ2-6, with D possibly being TRBD2 (5 bases). The CDR3 contains 16 residues. Germline values: CDR1 SEHNR, CDR2 FQNEAQ (reference sequence). V lost 2 bases, J lost 0 bases, and 8 bases lay in between. Here the CDR3 reads CASSLMAGSGANVLTF. CDR3 DNA sequence: TGTGCCAGCAGCTTAATGGCGGGCTCTGGGGCCAACGTCCTGACTTTC.

This chain uses TRBV7-3 with TRBJ1-1; D gene uncertain. V lost 5 bases, J lost 1 base, and 11 bases lay in between. This CDR3 is built from 14 residues. CDR1 is SGHTA and CDR2 is FQGTGA in the germline V gene. Here the CDR3 reads CASSILGPNTEAFF. In DNA form, the CDR3 reads TGTGCCAGCAGCATTTTGGGCCCGAACACTGAAGCTTTCTTT. The variable domain in full, completed from reference TRBV7-3 and TRBJ1-1, reads GAGVSQTPSNKVTEKGKYVELRCDPISGHTALYWYRQSLGQGPEFLIYFQGTGAADDSGLPNDRFFAVRPEGSVSTLKIQRTERGDSAVYLCASSILGPNTEAFFGQGTRLTVV.

The chain has TRBV5-1 and TRBJ1-3, with D unclear. Deletions cut 1 base from V and 0 bases from J, with 8 bases between. The CDR3 is 15 amino acids. Germline CDR1 SGHRS, CDR2 YFSETQ. CDR3 region: CASSLYAGSGNTIYF. The CDR3 region has the DNA TGCGCCAGCAGCTTGTATGCGGGCTCTGGAAACACCATATATTTT. The variable domain in full, completed from reference TRBV5-1 and TRBJ1-3, reads KAGVTQTPRYLIKTRGQQVTLSCSPISGHRSVSWYQQTPGQGLQFLFEYFSETQRNKGNFPGRFSGRQFSNSRSEMNVSTLELGDSALYLCASSLYAGSGNTIYFGEGSWLTVV.

The genes are TRBV11-2 and TRBJ1-6, with D possibly TRBD1 on 5 matching bases. The CDR3 sequence is 15 residues long. CDR1 SGHAT and CDR2 FQNNGV come from the germline V gene. Deletions cut 5 bases from V and 5 bases from J, with 13 bases between. CDR3 protein: CASSVTGRDNSPLHF. The CDR3, as DNA: TGTGCCAGCAGCGTAACAGGTAGAGATAATTCACCCCTCCACTTT.

The chain links TRBV5-1 to TRBJ1-4; D possibly corresponds to TRBD1 (5 bases). The CDR3 length is 15 residues. Germline loops: CDR1 SGHRS, CDR2 YFSETQ. Trimming stripped 0 bases from V and 3 bases from J, with 9 bases between. The CDR3 DNA reads as TGCGCCAGCAGCTTGGAGCAGGGTTCTAATGAAAAACTGTTTTTT. Residues: CASSLEQGSNEKLFF.

The rearrangement uses TRBV30 and TRBJ2-5, with 12 bases fitting TRBD2. The V and J ends lost 1 base and 6 bases, in that order; junction bases with no gene match: 15. CDR3 length: 18 residues. CDR1 is GTSNPN, CDR2 SVGIG, per germline (reference sequence). The CDR3 loop reads CAWSARPRASGGAQTQYF. For the CDR3, the DNA is TGTGCCTGGAGTGCCCGCCCCAGGGCTAGCGGGGGGGCGCAGACCCAGTACTTC.

This clone is deemed medium-sized. The rearrangement links TRBV7-3 to TRBJ2-7; a possible D gene is TRBD2 (5 bases). Germline V lookup: CDR1 SGHTA, CDR2 FQGTGA. Between the trimmed V and J ends, which lost 4 bases and 0 bases, there was a span of 13 bases. CDR3 length: 15 amino acids. The CDR3 nucleotides read TGTGCCAGCAGCTCCGGGATTTCGGGCTCCTACGAGCAGTACTTC. Amino acid sequence: CASSSGISGSYEQYF.

This chain connects TRBV5-1 to TRBJ1-5; D remains ambiguous. Trimming left V 0 bases short and J 9 bases short, with 13 bases between. Germline values: CDR1 SGHRS, CDR2 YFSETQ. The CDR3 extends over 14 amino acids. The CDR3 nucleotides are TGCGCCAGCAGCTTGGAGTGGGCCGTGGGGCCCCAGCATTTT. It is translated as CASSLEWAVGPQHF.

V gene TRBV4-1 combines with J gene TRBJ2-3; 8 nucleotides line up with TRBD2. Germline lookup yields CDR1 MGHRA and CDR2 YSYEKL. CDR3 length equals 14 residues. Trimming at V came to 2 bases and at J to 8 bases, leaving 6 bases not matched to a gene. In nucleotides, the CDR3 is TGCGCCAGCAGCCAAATACTAGCGGAGGTTACGCAGTATTTT. It encodes CASSQILAEVTQYF.

The chain has TRBV5-8 and TRBJ2-3; 9 nucleotides match TRBD2. This CDR3 region has 18 residues. The V gene's germline CDR1 is SGHTS and CDR2 YDEGEE. With 2 bases clipped from V and 2 bases from J, the junction kept 12 bases outside the gene matches. The DNA of the CDR3 is TGTGCCAGCAGCTTTATTAGCGGGGGCCCACCCCCCACAGATACGCAGTATTTT. Its translation: CASSFISGGPPPTDTQYF.

V gene TRBV7-9 combines with J gene TRBJ1-1; D ambiguous. Trimming left V 3 bases short and J 1 base short, with 12 bases between. The CDR3 length is 15 residues. Germline values: CDR1 SEHNR, CDR2 FQNEAQ (reference sequence). CDR3 residues: CASSFAGPQNTEAFF. CDR3 nucleotide sequence: TGTGCCAGCAGCTTTGCCGGGCCGCAGAACACTGAAGCTTTCTTT.

V usage is TRBV11-1 and J usage is TRBJ1-6; D gene unclear. CDR3 length: 14 amino acids. In germline, CDR1 is SGHAT, CDR2 FQDESV (reference sequence). V lost 4 bases and J 8 bases, leaving 12 bases between the germline ends. This CDR3 reads CASSSSDGDSPLHF. The DNA of the CDR3 is TGTGCCAGCAGCTCGTCCGATGGGGATTCACCCCTCCACTTT. The variable domain in full, with the rest retrieved from reference TRBV11-1 and TRBJ1-6, is EAEVAQSPRYKITEKSQAVAFWCDPISGHATLYWYRQILGQGPELLVQFQDESVVDDSQLPKDRFSAERLKGVDSTLKIQPAELGDSAMYLCASSSSDGDSPLHFGNGTRLTVT.

This clone was seen only a few times. The rearrangement links TRBV6-5 to TRBJ1-6; TRBD1 agrees at 9 bases. Per the germline V gene, CDR1 is MNHEY and CDR2 is SVGAGI. V lost 4 bases, J lost 9 bases, and 7 bases stayed unmatched. This CDR3 has 15 residues. The CDR3 spells CASSSPDRGTSPLHF. Written as DNA, the CDR3 is TGTGCCAGCAGTTCCCCAGACAGGGGGACTTCACCCCTCCACTTT.

The gene calls are TRBV10-1 and TRBJ2-1, with D unclear. The CDR3 loop spans 15 amino acids. V lost 0 bases and J 4 bases, leaving 10 bases between the germline ends. Germline loops: CDR1 WNHNN, CDR2 SYGVQD (reference sequence). CDR3 in DNA: TGCGCCAGCAGTGAGTCGATTACCGCTTACAATGAGCAGTTCTTC. Residues: CASSESITAYNEQFF.

V gene TRBV5-1 combines with J gene TRBJ2-5, with TRBD2 as a possible D gene (6 bases). The germline V gene has CDR1 SGHRS and CDR2 YFSETQ. The V gene lost 8 bases and the J gene lost 1 base, with 18 bases spanning the gap. The CDR3 length is 15 residues. The CDR3 sequence is CASGLGLQLQETQYF. In nucleotides, the CDR3 is TGCGCCAGTGGGTTGGGACTGCAGCTCCAAGAGACCCAGTACTTC.

The chain has TRBV18 and TRBJ2-5; D is possibly TRBD1 or TRBD2 (6 bases each). CDR1 KGHSH and CDR2 LQKENI come from the germline V gene. The CDR3 runs to 14 residues. Trimming took 3 bases from V and 5 from J, leaving 13 bases between them. The CDR3 DNA follows: TGTGCCAGCTCACCGGACGGGGGCGGTGAGACCCAGTACTTC. It is translated as CASSPDGGGETQYF.

The rearrangement links TRBV4-1 to TRBJ2-2; no reliable D call. Trimming cost V 1 base and J 4 bases, with 10 bases left between them. Germline V lookup: CDR1 MGHRA, CDR2 YSYEKL. The length of the CDR3 is 15 residues. The DNA of the CDR3 is TGCGCCAGCAGCCAAGGTGATAGGTCCACCGGGGAGCTGTTTTTT. This gives the protein CASSQGDRSTGELFF.

The genes are TRBV7-9 and TRBJ2-3; TRBD2 agrees at 11 bases. The V gene end was trimmed by 3 bases and the J gene end by 4 bases; junction bases not matched to a gene: 9. Looked up from germline, CDR1 is SEHNR and CDR2 is FQNEAQ (reference sequence). This CDR3 comprises 17 residues. Written as DNA, the CDR3 is TGTGCCAGCAGCTTTGGGGCCTCTAGCGGGGGGTCAGATACGCAGTATTTT. This codes for CASSFGASSGGSDTQYF.

J is TRBJ2-3 and V is TRBV9; the match to TRBD2 covers 14 bases. With V trimmed by 4 bases and J by 2 bases, 3 bases remained unmatched. The CDR3 totals 16 residues. From germline, CDR1 is SGDLS and CDR2 YYNGEE. CDR3 amino acids: CASSRGLAGVTDTQYF. The CDR3 DNA reads as TGTGCCAGCAGCCGGGGACTAGCGGGGGTCACAGATACGCAGTATTTT.

V gene TRBV10-3 combines with J gene TRBJ1-4; 7 nucleotides match TRBD1. The CDR3 runs 14 residues. From germline, CDR1 is ENHRY and CDR2 SYGVKD. Unmatched junction bases numbered 6, after V lost 10 bases and J lost 1 base. The CDR3 sequence is CATQQGLTNEKLFF. In DNA form, the CDR3 reads TGTGCCACACAACAGGGGTTAACTAATGAAAAACTGTTTTTT.

This chain joins TRBV2 and TRBJ1-4; D gene ambiguous. The CDR3 spans 14 residues. Germline CDR1 and CDR2: SNHLY and FYNNEI. V gave up 7 bases and J gave up 3 bases, with 12 bases separating them. The CDR3 here is CASIDRGSNEKLFF. Here the CDR3 DNA reads TGTGCCAGCATCGACCGAGGCTCTAATGAAAAACTGTTTTTT.

The rearrangement joins TRBV27 to TRBJ2-2, with TRBD1 matching over 7 bases. V lost 3 bases, J lost 8 bases, and 15 bases stayed unmatched. This CDR3 has 17 residues. CDR1 and CDR2 (germline): MNHEY, SMNVEV (reference sequence). CDR3 region: CASSFFPGTVGLGELFF. CDR3 nucleotides: TGTGCCAGCAGTTTTTTCCCCGGGACAGTGGGCCTGGGGGAGCTGTTTTTT.

J is TRBJ1-1 and V is TRBV19; D ambiguous. The ends were cut back, 8 bases at V and 5 bases at J, with 12 bases in the middle. CDR3 size: 12 residues. The germline CDR1 and CDR2 sequences are LNHDA and SQIVND (reference sequence). The CDR3 spells CASRGVETEAFF. The CDR3 region has the DNA TGTGCCAGTCGGGGTGTCGAGACTGAAGCTTTCTTT.

V and J are TRBV27 and TRBJ1-2, with D unresolved. The CDR3 totals 15 residues. V shed 6 bases and J shed 2 bases, with 16 bases lying between them. Germline CDR1 reads MNHEY; CDR2 reads SMNVEV (reference sequence). The CDR3 reads CASSPEGLPNYGYTF. Written as DNA, the CDR3 is TGTGCCAGCAGCCCCGAAGGATTGCCGAACTATGGCTACACCTTC.

The chain is built from TRBV5-1 and TRBJ2-7; D remains ambiguous. CDR3 length: 12 amino acids. V lost 0 bases, J lost 7 bases, and 8 bases lay in between. Looked up from germline, CDR1 is SGHRS and CDR2 is YFSETQ. The CDR3 loop reads CASSLVPLEQYF. CDR3 DNA: TGCGCCAGCAGCTTGGTGCCTTTGGAGCAGTACTTC.

This clone appeared once. This chain joins TRBV7-8 and TRBJ1-1, with D unresolved. V dropped 2 bases and J dropped 2 bases, with 9 bases sitting between them. Germline V CDR1 and CDR2: SGHVS, FQNEAQ. The length of the CDR3 is 14 residues. CDR3: CASSLSYTNTEAFF. CDR3 sequence (DNA): TGTGCCAGCAGCTTATCCTACACAAACACTGAAGCTTTCTTT.

This clone was counted only a few times. The chain carries TRBV5-1 and TRBJ2-7, with TRBD2 matching 12 bases. The germline gives CDR1 SGHRS, CDR2 YFSETQ. There are 14 residues in the CDR3. The junction had 4 bases not matched to a gene; V was cut back by 7 bases and J by 2 bases. The CDR3 DNA sequence: TGCGCCAGCTCCGGACTAGCGGGGACCTACGAGCAGTACTTC. Protein sequence: CASSGLAGTYEQYF.

This clone came up a few times. The chain has TRBV5-1 and TRBJ2-5, with a weak D call TRBD2 (5 bases). Germline CDR1 and CDR2: SGHRS and YFSETQ. The V end lost 7 bases, the J end lost 0 bases, and 10 bases lay between the germline ends. The CDR3 loop spans 13 amino acids. This CDR3 is CASARTYQETQYF. The CDR3 DNA reads as TGCGCCAGCGCCAGGACTTACCAAGAGACCCAGTACTTC.

The CDR3, as DNA: TGCGCCAGCAGCGAAGCCGGGACAGGGGATGGCTACACCTTC. Its protein is CASSEAGTGDGYTF. V and J are TRBV5-1 and TRBJ1-2; 10 bases agree with TRBD1. Germline CDR1 and CDR2: SGHRS and YFSETQ. The junction had 6 bases not matched to a gene; V was cut back by 4 bases and J by 6 bases. CDR3 length: 14 residues.

The J gene is TRBJ2-1, the V gene TRBV5-1; D tentatively reads TRBD1 or TRBD2 (5 bases each). Trimming stripped 2 bases from V and 7 bases from J, with 16 bases between. This CDR3 region has 15 residues. CDR1 is SGHRS and CDR2 is YFSETQ in the germline V gene. The CDR3 region is CASSLGTKPSNEQFF. The CDR3 DNA is TGCGCCAGCAGCTTAGGGACCAAGCCGAGTAATGAGCAGTTCTTC.

V gene TRBV2 combines with J gene TRBJ1-5; D is ambiguous. Looked up from germline, CDR1 is SNHLY and CDR2 is FYNNEI. The CDR3 consists of 16 residues. Trimming stripped 6 bases from V and 0 bases from J, with 15 bases between. CDR3 bases: TGTGCCAGCAGGAGCCCCTGGAGCAATAGCAATCAGCCCCAGCATTTT. This gives the protein CASRSPWSNSNQPQHF.